The 5 T cell receptor beta chains listed next were all sequenced from one sample in a study of T cell responses to AZD1222 COVID-19 vaccine. TCRdb keeps only in-frame clones here, not all; method: immunoSEQ multiplex PCR. The table records roughly 140,000 clones, about 90% of them present only once. Specimen: peripheral blood, collected on day 0 of MenACWY control vaccination. The receptors come from an adult in good health.

This chain uses TRBV15 with TRBJ2-1, with D unclear. The CDR3 spans 19 residues. The V gene's germline CDR1 is LNHNV and CDR2 YYDKDF (reference sequence). V lost 0 bases and J lost 0, with 18 bases in between. CDR3 amino acids: CATSRDLPWNPSSYNEQFF. CDR3 bases: TGTGCCACCAGCAGAGATCTTCCATGGAATCCGAGCTCCTACAATGAGCAGTTCTTC.

V is TRBV5-1 and J is TRBJ1-1, with TRBD1 matching over 7 bases. Germline CDR1 SGHRS, CDR2 YFSETQ. This CDR3 has 16 residues. After removal of 5 bases from V and 1 base from J, the junction contained 11 bases not matched to a gene. Written as DNA, the CDR3 is TGCGCCAGCAGGCCCCCCGGGACAGCTGAGAACACTGAAGCTTTCTTT. This translates into CASRPPGTAENTEAFF.

This chain joins TRBV18 and TRBJ2-5; 7 nucleotides line up with TRBD1. The CDR3 totals 14 residues. Looked up from germline, CDR1 is KGHSH and CDR2 is LQKENI. V was pared by 3 bases and J by 5 bases, with 6 bases of the junction left unmatched. The chain's CDR3 is CASSPTNRGETQYF. The CDR3 DNA follows: TGTGCCAGCTCACCTACAAACAGGGGCGAGACCCAGTACTTC.

This sequence joins TRBV27 and TRBJ1-5; D remains unclear. Germline CDR1 is MNHEY and CDR2 is SMNVEV (reference sequence). Trimming took off 0 bases at V and 3 bases at J, with 9 bases between the two ends. The CDR3 totals 15 residues. CDR3 coding DNA: TGTGCCAGCAGTTTATCCGCCGGCAACAATCAGCCCCAGCATTTT. This gives the protein CASSLSAGNNQPQHF.

This sequence joins TRBV28 and TRBJ2-3; perhaps TRBD1 as D (6 bases). The V end lost 8 bases, the J end lost 3 bases, and 21 bases lay between the germline ends. Germline assignment: CDR1 MDHEN and CDR2 SYDVKM. The CDR3 is 16 amino acids. Written as DNA, the CDR3 is TGTGCCAGCCGCGAATTTGGGGGCTGGGGGACAGATACGCAGTATTTT. Its translation: CASREFGGWGTDTQYF.